This T cell receptor (beta chain) came from a study of T cell responses to AZD1222 COVID-19 vaccine (dated by TCRdb to the early 2020s). For context, the study as a whole: AZD1222 recipients with second doses at about 4 weeks or about 12 weeks were pooled, because spike-specific TCR depth and breadth did not differ between schedules. A total of more than 230 trial participants underwent TCR sequencing, of whom some 210 received two doses of AZD1222 and about 25 received two doses of the MenACWY control vaccine. Trial participants were enrolled by age into 18-55, 56-69 and 70-plus year subgroups, with roughly 160, 29 and 62 TCR-sequenced participants respectively.

To note about this clone: Its antigen specificity is not known. Per-nucleotide qualities are absent, and no much larger clonotype sits a single base away.

The sample's time point, from its label and the paper: baseline before first vaccination. Samples from vaccinated people were obtained from the UK trials COV001 and COV002, which included a single-blind randomized controlled phase 2/3 trial of AZD1222 (ChAdOx1 nCoV-19) in healthy adults. Trial participant PBMC samples were collected at day 0 and day 28 after the second dose for TCRbeta chain sequencing. At the junction V is shortened by 1 base and J by 1 base; bases outside the gene matches: 4. The cysteine opens and the phenylalanine closes a CDR3 of 15 amino acids. Just the 45-base CDR3 DNA is kept, in frame starting at base 1. From a lookup of the germline V gene (reference sequence), CDR1 and CDR2 are LNHDA and SQIVND. The CDR3 regions of human TCRbeta chains were subjected to immunosequencing. The original methods were these. Repertoire TCRs were matched against a reference library of SARS-CoV-2-specific TCRs generated with the MIRA antigen-specificity platform. Breadth was defined as the fraction of unique TCRs that were SARS-CoV-2-associated. Depth was defined as the fraction of total T cells that were SARS-CoV-2-associated. Using the MIRA data, each spike-specific TCR was mapped to the spike region that the TCR reacts to and placed in a CD4 or CD8 class. Log10-transformed breadth and depth values were compared by one-way ANOVA with Sidak's multiple comparisons tests. TCRdb mirrors the immuneACCESS table, restricted to in-frame sequences. Some clones are absent from its copies; in checked studies, under half trace to an unresolved V gene, and the reason for the others is unknown. D and trimming were read from the DNA, whereas the V and J calls and clone size are those reported in that table. Across this sample there are 100,000 to 150,000 clones, with 75% to 95% seen only once. The ten largest clones add up to around 7% of the sample.

What the work shows at the level of the full study, not this receptor alone: Reportedly, almost half of the unique spike-specific TCRs recognized epitopes lying outside the regions that are mutated in the B.1.351 and B.1.1.7 variants. Conclusions about previously exposed vaccinees were limited because only six AZD1222 recipients were SARS-CoV-2 seropositive at baseline. Spike-specific TCR breadth and depth rose significantly after two AZD1222 doses compared with day 0 and with MenACWY recipients. CD4 TCRs associated with the vaccine covered the entire spike protein, and the dominant responses were in regions 160-218 and 743-854. Because no day 14 peak-response samples were available, the repertoires could be characterized only after the peak T cell response. In the small 56-69-year group, the increase in depth fell short of significance, most likely because of low power. Most participants were white British and females outnumbered males, and the authors suggested that clonal diversity may have been underestimated.

This TCR was recovered from an adult in good health. Sequences were derived from peripheral blood, sampled on day 0 of AZD1222 vaccination. Here the chain combines TRBV19 and TRBJ2-7; 7 bases in between match TRBD2. CDR3 reads: CASSIGGGLSYEQYF. The nucleotide sequence reads TGTGCCAGTAGTATAGGCGGGGGACTTTCCTACGAGCAGTACTTC.